This T cell receptor (beta chain) appears in the sequencing data of a study of blood T cells in healthy people across ages. Points from the study as a whole: A roughly linear fall in TCR beta diversity per million T cells was seen with increasing age. No conclusive comparison of naive versus antigen-experienced cells was possible with unsorted PBMCs.

The authors ran a second PCR of about 7 to 12 cycles using a sample-barcoded 5' primer and a J-beta primer mix. One entry per CDR3 protein results from TCRdb running MiXCR on the 5' RACE reads. The sample lists roughly 700,000 distinct CDR3 sequences; more than 40% were seen once. This CDR3 is 15 amino acids long. The J segment lost 4 bases and the V segment lost 3 bases, leaving 8 bases of the junction unmatched. CDR1 is SGHTA and CDR2 is FQGTGA in the germline V gene. Concerning this clonotype itself: Its antigen is as yet unknown.

Per-sample PBMC isolation yielded at least 6.5 million cells. The clonotype comes from a woman between 55 and 75 years old in good health. The chain recombines TRBV7-3 with TRBJ2-5; 7 nucleotides agree with TRBD2. The specimen was blood. The DNA of the CDR3 is TGTGCCAGCAGCTTGACTTCCGGGACTATAGAGACCCAGTACTTC. Protein: CASSLTSGTIETQYF.